This paragraph reports one TCR beta chain. Its antigen is not identified. The PCR contained 60 Vbeta and 13 Jbeta primers. This table comes from immunoSEQ multiplex PCR, and its TCRdb copy is limited to in-frame clones, with some not included. This table has roughly 150,000 clones, about four fifths appearing once. These data are taken from a study of cytomegalovirus exposure and HLA in healthy donors. General study results and limits: TCR beta sequences numbering about 17,000 were associated with HLA alleles at 0.05 false discovery rate in a later analysis.

The CDR3 is 15 amino acids. Germline V lookup: CDR1 GTSNPN, CDR2 SVGIG (reference sequence). With V trimmed by 3 bases and J by 0 bases, 7 bases remained unmatched. This TCR came from a male donor in good health and CMV-seropositive. Specimen: PBMCs. V usage is TRBV30 and J usage is TRBJ2-7; 8 bases are a match to TRBD1. CDR3 coding DNA: TGTGCCTGGAGGCCCCCAGGGGGCAGCTCCTACGAGCAGTACTTC. Translating it yields CAWRPPGGSSYEQYF.